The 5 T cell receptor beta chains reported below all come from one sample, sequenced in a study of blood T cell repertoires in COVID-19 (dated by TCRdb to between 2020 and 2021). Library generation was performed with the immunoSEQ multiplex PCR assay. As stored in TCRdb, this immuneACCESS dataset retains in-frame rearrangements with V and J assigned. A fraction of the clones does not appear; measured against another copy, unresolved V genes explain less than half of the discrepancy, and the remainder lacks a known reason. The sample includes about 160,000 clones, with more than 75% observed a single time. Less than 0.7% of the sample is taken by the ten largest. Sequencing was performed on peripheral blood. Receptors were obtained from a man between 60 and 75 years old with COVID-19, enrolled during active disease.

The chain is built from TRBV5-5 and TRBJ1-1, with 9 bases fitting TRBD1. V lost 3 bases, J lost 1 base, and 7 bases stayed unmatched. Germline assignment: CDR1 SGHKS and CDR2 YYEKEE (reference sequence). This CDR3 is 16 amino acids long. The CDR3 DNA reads TGTGCCAGCAGCTCGGGACAGGGTAGCGGGAACACTGAAGCTTTCTTT. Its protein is CASSSGQGSGNTEAFF.

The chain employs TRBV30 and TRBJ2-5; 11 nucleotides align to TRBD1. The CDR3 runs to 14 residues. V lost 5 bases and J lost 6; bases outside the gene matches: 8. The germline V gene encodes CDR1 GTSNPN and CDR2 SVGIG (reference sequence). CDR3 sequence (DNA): TGTGCCTGGGGGGACAGGGGGGCTAGGAAGACCCAGTACTTC. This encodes CAWGDRGARKTQYF.

CDR3 amino acids: CASSLGSGHITEKLFF. The CDR3 bases are TGTGCCAGCAGCTTAGGGTCAGGTCACATCACTGAAAAACTGTTTTTT. The gene calls are TRBV7-2 and TRBJ1-4; D is unclear. V was trimmed by 1 base and J by 7 bases, leaving 16 bases between them. The CDR3 length is 16 residues. Germline CDR1 SGHTA, CDR2 FQGNSA.

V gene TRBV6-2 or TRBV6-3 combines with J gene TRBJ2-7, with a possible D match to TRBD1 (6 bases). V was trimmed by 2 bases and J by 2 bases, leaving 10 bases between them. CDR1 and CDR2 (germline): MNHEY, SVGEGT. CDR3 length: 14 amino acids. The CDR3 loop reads CASSYSKGAYEQYF. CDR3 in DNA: TGTGCCAGCAGTTACAGTAAGGGGGCCTACGAGCAGTACTTC.

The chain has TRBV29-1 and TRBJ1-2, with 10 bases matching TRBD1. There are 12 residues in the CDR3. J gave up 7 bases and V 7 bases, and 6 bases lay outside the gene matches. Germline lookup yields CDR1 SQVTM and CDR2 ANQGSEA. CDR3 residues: CSAGQGQGGYTF. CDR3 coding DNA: TGCAGCGCGGGACAGGGGCAAGGTGGCTACACCTTC.